Sequencing of this T cell receptor beta chain was carried out in a study of blood T cell repertoires in COVID-19. Study-wide context: COVID-19 samples, acute and convalescent, were from the United States, Italy and Spain. Sources were T cells, B-cell-depleted T cells, or PBMCs; the material itself was cDNA or gDNA.

V lost 5 bases, J lost 4 bases, and 15 bases lay in between. The CDR3 is 14 amino acids. Looked up from germline, CDR1 is SNHLY and CDR2 is FYNNEI. Profiled with immunoSEQ multiplex PCR; TCRdb holds only in-frame clones, not every one. The sample consists of under 130,000 clones, roughly 80% of them appearing once. Sequencing was performed on peripheral blood. The sequence came from an elderly woman with acute or convalescent COVID-19. The rearrangement joins TRBV2 to TRBJ2-7; maybe TRBD1 (6 bases). The CDR3: CASSSLGQTYEQYF. CDR3 in DNA: TGTGCCAGCAGTAGTTTGGGACAAACTTACGAGCAGTACTTC.